This T cell receptor beta chain was sequenced for a study of response to subunit inactivated influenza vaccine. General study findings and limits: That few new T cells are recruited by each seasonal influenza vaccination was the authors' suggestion.

Each CDR3 protein is one row after TCRdb ran MiXCR on the RT-PCR reads. In the table there are about 540,000 distinct CDR3 sequences, roughly 15% of which are singletons. This clonotype was picked up a small number of times. Its antigen is as yet unknown. The CDR3 contains 12 residues. Germline values: CDR1 DFQATT, CDR2 SNEGSKA (reference sequence). V shed 4 bases and J shed 7 bases, with 13 bases lying between them. This chain uses TRBV20-1 with TRBJ2-5; D uncertain. Source: PBMCs from blood, taken roughly 12 days after vaccination. The clonotype originates from a man between 45 and 60 years old who received an inactivated influenza vaccine. The CDR3 sequence: CSATRLTGTQYF. The CDR3 DNA follows: TGCAGTGCTACAAGACTGACGGGGACCCAGTACTTC.